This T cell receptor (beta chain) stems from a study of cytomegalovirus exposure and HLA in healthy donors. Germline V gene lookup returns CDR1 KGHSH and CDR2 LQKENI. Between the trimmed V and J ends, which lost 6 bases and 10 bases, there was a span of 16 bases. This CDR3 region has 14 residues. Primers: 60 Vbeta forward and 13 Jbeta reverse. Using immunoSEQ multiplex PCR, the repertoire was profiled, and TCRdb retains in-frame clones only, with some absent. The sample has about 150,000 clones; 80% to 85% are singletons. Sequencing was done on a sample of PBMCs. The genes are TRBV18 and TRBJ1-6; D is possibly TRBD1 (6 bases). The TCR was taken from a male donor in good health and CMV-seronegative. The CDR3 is CASSQTGQESPLHF. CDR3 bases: TGTGCCAGCTCGCAGACAGGTCAGGAGTCACCCCTCCACTTT.